This T cell receptor beta chain is drawn from a study of T cell responses to AZD1222 COVID-19 vaccine. Germline V CDR1 and CDR2: LNHDA, SQIVND (reference sequence). The CDR3 loop spans 16 amino acids. The ends lost 0 bases at V and 7 bases at J; junction bases unmatched: 12. Clones were read by immunoSEQ multiplex PCR, and TCRdb kept only the in-frame ones, dropping some. The top ten clones hold 1.5% to 2% of a sample with about 150,000 clones, 90% of them seen once. The starting material was peripheral blood, obtained on day 0 of AZD1222 vaccination. V is TRBV19 and J is TRBJ2-7; 7 nucleotides line up with TRBD1. The receptor comes from an adult in good health. CDR3 in DNA: TGTGCCAGTAGTATAGAAGGGGGCGCCGTTGTGGGGGAGCAGTACTTC. Its translation is CASSIEGGAVVGEQYF.